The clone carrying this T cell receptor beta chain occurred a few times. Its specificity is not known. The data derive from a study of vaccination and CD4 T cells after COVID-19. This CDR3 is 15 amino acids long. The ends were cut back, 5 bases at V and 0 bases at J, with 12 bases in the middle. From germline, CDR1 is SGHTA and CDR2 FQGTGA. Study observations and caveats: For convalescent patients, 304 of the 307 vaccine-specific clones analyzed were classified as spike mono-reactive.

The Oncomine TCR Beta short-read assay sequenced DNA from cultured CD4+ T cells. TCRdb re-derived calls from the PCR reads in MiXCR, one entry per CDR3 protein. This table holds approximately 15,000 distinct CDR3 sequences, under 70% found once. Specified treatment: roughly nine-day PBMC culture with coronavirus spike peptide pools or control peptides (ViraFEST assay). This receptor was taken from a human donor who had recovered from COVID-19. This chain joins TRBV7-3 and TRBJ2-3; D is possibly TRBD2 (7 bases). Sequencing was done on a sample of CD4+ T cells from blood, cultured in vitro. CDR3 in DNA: TGTGCCAGCAGCCCGGGGGGCCGCAGCACAGATACGCAGTATTTT. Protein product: CASSPGGRSTDTQYF.